The 32 T cell receptor beta chains listed next were all sequenced from one sample in a study of cytomegalovirus exposure and HLA in healthy donors. Primers: 60 Vbeta forward and 13 Jbeta reverse. TCRdb's copy holds only in-frame clones and misses some; the assay was immunoSEQ multiplex PCR. In the table there are roughly 200,000 clones, over 65% of which are singletons. Sequencing was performed on PBMCs. Source of these receptors: a woman aged 55 to 70 in good health and CMV-seropositive.

In nucleotides, the CDR3 is TGTGCCAGCAGTCCGGGGGACACCGGGGAGCTGTTTTTT. Amino acid sequence: CASSPGDTGELFF. The gene calls are TRBV2 and TRBJ2-2; the D gene is possibly TRBD2 (6 bases). Per germline, CDR1 SNHLY and CDR2 FYNNEI. Trimming removed 5 bases at V and 3 bases at J, with 7 bases between. This CDR3 spans 13 amino acids.

CDR3 sequence reads: CASSQDRGASGNTIYF. DNA for the CDR3: TGCGCCAGCAGCCAAGATAGGGGTGCTTCTGGAAACACCATATATTTT. The chain recombines TRBV4-3 with TRBJ1-3; perhaps TRBD1 as D (5 bases). V lost 0 bases and J 1 base, leaving 10 bases between the germline ends. Germline V gene data show CDR1 as LGHNA and CDR2 as YSLEER. The CDR3 runs to 16 residues.

This chain connects TRBV5-1 to TRBJ2-5; 14 nucleotides align to TRBD2. V lost 4 bases to trimming and J lost 3 bases; unmatched junction nucleotides: 2. This CDR3 is built from 15 residues. Germline V gene data show CDR1 as SGHRS and CDR2 as YFSETQ. In DNA form, the CDR3 reads TGCGCCAGCAGCCCGGGACTAGCGGGAGAAGAGACCCAGTACTTC. Translated: CASSPGLAGEETQYF.

The J gene is TRBJ1-1, the V gene TRBV6-1; a possible D gene is TRBD1 (6 bases). CDR3 length: 15 amino acids. In germline, CDR1 is MNHNS, CDR2 SASEGT. Between the trimmed V and J ends, which lost 0 bases and 1 base, there was a span of 9 bases. The DNA for the CDR3 is TGTGCCAGCAGTGAAGCTGGGGGACAGAACACTGAAGCTTTCTTT. Its translation: CASSEAGGQNTEAFF.

This chain joins TRBV5-1 and TRBJ1-1, with D possibly matching TRBD1 (6 bases). The CDR3 has 14 residues. Deletions cut 3 bases from V and 1 base from J, with 10 bases between. The germline gives CDR1 SGHRS, CDR2 YFSETQ. CDR3 in DNA: TGCGCCAGCAGCTGGACAGAAGCGAACACTGAAGCTTTCTTT. This gives the protein CASSWTEANTEAFF.

This clone was found once. The V and J genes are TRBV21-1 and TRBJ1-2; the D segment call TRBD1 is taken from the table without a DNA check. TRBV21-1 is a pseudogene locus. This CDR3 contains 15 residues. This chain's CDR3 is CASSQPFRVFYGYTF. DNA of the CDR3: TGTGCCAGCTCACAGCCCTTCAGGGTCTTCTATGGCTACACCTTC.

V and J are TRBV4-3 and TRBJ2-1; 10 bases line up with TRBD2. V was clipped by 0 bases and J by 0 bases; unmatched bases: 8. The CDR3 consists of 19 residues. From germline, CDR1 is LGHNA and CDR2 YSLEER. The chain's CDR3 is CASSQDLRAGGSSYNEQFF. The CDR3 region has the DNA TGCGCCAGCAGCCAAGATTTAAGAGCGGGGGGGAGCTCCTACAATGAGCAGTTCTTC.

The J gene is TRBJ2-1, the V gene TRBV11-3; TRBD2 matches 7 bases. The germline V gene has CDR1 SGHNT and CDR2 YENEEA. Unmatched junction bases numbered 9, after V lost 6 bases and J lost 4 bases. The CDR3 spans 15 residues. CDR3 in amino acids: CASSSGTTYYNEQFF. The CDR3, as DNA: TGTGCCAGCAGTTCCGGGACTACCTATTACAATGAGCAGTTCTTC.

This clone is a singleton in its sample. The chain carries TRBV4-2 and TRBJ1-5; D is ambiguous. CDR3 length: 12 residues. Germline CDR1 LGHNA, CDR2 YNFKEQ. Trimming took 4 bases from V and 5 from J, leaving 6 bases between them. CDR3 DNA: TGTGCCAGCAGCCTTAATGATCAGCCCCAGCATTTT. Amino acid sequence: CASSLNDQPQHF.

V gene TRBV4-2 combines with J gene TRBJ2-3; 12 nucleotides agree with TRBD2. Germline assignment: CDR1 LGHNA and CDR2 YNFKEQ. Trimming at V came to 5 bases and at J to 5 bases, leaving 8 bases not matched to a gene. CDR3 size: 16 residues. The DNA of the CDR3 is TGTGCCAGCAGCTCGACTAGCGGGAGAGACGGAGATACGCAGTATTTT. The encoded protein is CASSSTSGRDGDTQYF.

In its sample, this clone was seen once. This chain connects TRBV11-1 to TRBJ2-7; TRBD2 matches 10 bases. CDR3 size: 14 residues. Germline trimming cut 4 bases from V and 5 bases from J; bases unmatched to any gene: 5. Germline V gene data show CDR1 as SGHAT and CDR2 as FQDESV (reference sequence). The CDR3 sequence: CASSSQLAGDEQYF. In DNA, the CDR3 is TGTGCCAGCAGCTCCCAGCTAGCGGGGGACGAGCAGTACTTC. Using reference TRBV11-1 and TRBJ2-7 for the parts outside the CDR3, the full variable domain is EAEVAQSPRYKITEKSQAVAFWCDPISGHATLYWYRQILGQGPELLVQFQDESVVDDSQLPKDRFSAERLKGVDSTLKIQPAELGDSAMYLCASSSQLAGDEQYFGPGTRLTVT.

The V call is TRBV7-2, the J call TRBJ1-2; TRBD1 aligns across 8 bases. Trimming took 5 bases from V and 4 from J; bases not matched to a gene: 9. CDR1 and CDR2 (germline): SGHTA, FQGNSA. The CDR3 totals 15 residues. The CDR3 region is CASSPGQGEVYGYTF. CDR3 coding DNA: TGTGCCAGCAGCCCCGGACAGGGAGAAGTCTATGGCTACACCTTC.

On this clone: Other DNA sequences in the same sample also yield this CDR3. The chain links TRBV18 to TRBJ1-5; possibly TRBD1 for D (5 bases). The CDR3 is 15 amino acids. V was shortened by 3 bases and J by 0 bases, with 9 bases between the two germline ends. Germline-derived CDR1 and CDR2 are KGHSH and LQKENI. CDR3: CASSPDSNSNQPQHF. DNA of the CDR3: TGTGCCAGCTCACCCGACAGCAATAGCAATCAGCCCCAGCATTTT.

This clone was counted only a few times. The CDR3 reads CASSARQANREKLFF. The CDR3 DNA follows: TGTGCCAGCAGCGCCAGACAGGCAAATCGGGAAAAACTGTTTTTT. This chain uses TRBV9 with TRBJ1-4; tentative D call: TRBD1 (6 bases). This CDR3 has 15 amino acids. CDR1 is SGDLS and CDR2 is YYNGEE in the germline V gene. Deletions cut 3 bases from V and 8 bases from J, with 17 bases between.

This sequence joins TRBV6-1 and TRBJ2-5; unclear D gene. V shed 6 bases and J shed 6 bases, with 14 bases lying between them. This CDR3 region has 13 residues. CDR1 and CDR2 from the germline V gene are MNHNS and SASEGT. The CDR3: CASRASGEQTQYF. Written as DNA, the CDR3 is TGTGCCAGCAGGGCCTCGGGTGAACAGACCCAGTACTTC.

This chain links TRBV28 with TRBJ2-7; the D is unclear. V lost 5 bases and J lost 0, with 11 bases in between. The germline gives CDR1 MDHEN, CDR2 SYDVKM. CDR3 length: 14 residues. For the CDR3, the DNA is TGTGCCAGCAGTCCCGATCTAAGCTCCTACGAGCAGTACTTC. This encodes CASSPDLSSYEQYF.

This clone was observed a handful of times. The rearrangement joins TRBV28 to TRBJ2-2; a possible D gene is TRBD2 (5 bases). This CDR3 is 21 amino acids long. Trimming left V 3 bases short and J 3 bases short, with 29 bases between. Germline CDR1 and CDR2: MDHEN and SYDVKM. CDR3 nucleotide sequence: TGTGCCAGCAGTTTCCTAGCTACCTGGTCTAGGGCTGTGATAGACACCGGGGAGCTGTTTTTT. Its translation: CASSFLATWSRAVIDTGELFF.

Remarks on this clone: Other DNA sequences in this specimen translate into the identical CDR3. J is TRBJ1-5 and V is TRBV30, with TRBD1 identical over 7 bases. There are 13 residues in the CDR3. V lost 1 base, J lost 4 bases, and 1 base stayed unmatched. Germline CDR1 and CDR2: GTSNPN and SVGIG (reference sequence). Here the CDR3 reads CAWSGQGNQPQHF. Here the CDR3 DNA reads TGTGCCTGGAGTGGACAGGGAAATCAGCCCCAGCATTTT.

The rearrangement joins TRBV5-4 to TRBJ2-1; D is unresolved. In germline, CDR1 is SGHNT, CDR2 YYREEE (reference sequence). With 4 bases removed from V and 9 bases from J, the gap between germline ends came to 20 bases. The CDR3 spans 15 residues. The DNA for the CDR3 is TGTGCCAGCAGCCCCTGGCAGTTACCTCGAGGTGAGCAGTTCTTC. Translated, it gives CASSPWQLPRGEQFF.

J is TRBJ1-2 and V is TRBV2, with TRBD1 as a possible D gene (6 bases). The CDR3 is made up of 11 amino acids. The germline gives CDR1 SNHLY, CDR2 FYNNEI. The V and J ends lost 5 bases and 8 bases respectively, with 9 bases between them. In nucleotides, the CDR3 is TGTGCCAGCAGTCCCCAGGGGGGCTACACCTTC. Protein product: CASSPQGGYTF.

This clone was detected only once. The genes are TRBV7-2 and TRBJ1-4; TRBD1 might be the D (6 bases). Germline-derived CDR1 and CDR2 are SGHTA and FQGNSA. Deletions cut 5 bases from V and 8 bases from J, with 12 bases between. The CDR3 is 13 amino acids. The chain's CDR3 is CASSPGGGEKLFF. The CDR3 DNA reads TGTGCCAGCAGCCCCGGGGGGGGCGAAAAACTGTTTTTT.

In this sample, this clone turned up a few times. The chain couples TRBV5-5 to TRBJ1-1; D may be TRBD1 (5 bases). V was shortened by 5 bases and J by 0 bases, with 23 bases between the two germline ends. The CDR3 consists of 18 residues. Germline CDR1 reads SGHKS; CDR2 reads YYEKEE (reference sequence). CDR3 amino acids: CASSWGVPLVLLNTEAFF. CDR3 DNA sequence: TGTGCCAGCAGTTGGGGGGTCCCTCTAGTTTTGTTGAACACTGAAGCTTTCTTT.

The rearrangement links TRBV6-6 to TRBJ2-1; 9 bases map to TRBD2. J lost 4 bases, V lost 4 bases, and 5 bases had no gene match. This CDR3 spans 15 amino acids. Germline assignment: CDR1 MNHNY and CDR2 SVGAGI (reference sequence). This CDR3 is CASSSGTSRYNEQFF. CDR3 in DNA: TGTGCCAGCAGTTCCGGGACTAGCCGTTACAATGAGCAGTTCTTC.

The rearrangement links TRBV5-1 to TRBJ2-5, with 7 bases lining up with TRBD2. CDR1 and CDR2 (germline): SGHRS, YFSETQ. With 4 bases clipped from V and 5 bases from J, the junction kept 8 bases outside the gene matches. The length of the CDR3 is 14 residues. The CDR3 sequence: CASSVSGGRETQYF. In DNA, the CDR3 is TGCGCCAGCAGCGTGTCGGGGGGTAGGGAGACCCAGTACTTC.

The rearrangement joins TRBV19 to TRBJ1-2; 7 bases map to TRBD1. This CDR3 region has 15 residues. Per germline, CDR1 LNHDA and CDR2 SQIVND (reference sequence). J gave up 5 bases and V 1 base, and 7 bases lay outside the gene matches. In DNA, the CDR3 is TGTGCCAGTAGTATAGCAGCAGGGGGATTATATGGCTACACCTTC. It encodes CASSIAAGGLYGYTF.

V gene TRBV5-6 combines with J gene TRBJ2-5; 7 bases fit TRBD1. After removal of 2 bases from V and 3 bases from J, the junction contained 1 base not matched to a gene. The CDR3 sequence is 13 residues long. Germline CDR1 and CDR2: SGHDT and YYEEEE. CDR3 coding DNA: TGTGCCAGCAGCTTTGGGACAGAAGAGACCCAGTACTTC. Amino acid sequence: CASSFGTEETQYF.

V gene TRBV7-8 combines with J gene TRBJ2-3; weak D call: TRBD1 (6 bases). Trimming removed 7 bases at V and 4 bases at J, with 15 bases between. CDR1 is SGHVS and CDR2 is FQNEAQ in the germline V gene. The CDR3 consists of 14 residues. The CDR3 loop is CASNQGSWADTQYF. Written as DNA, the CDR3 is TGTGCCAGCAACCAGGGGAGTTGGGCAGATACGCAGTATTTT. Full variable domain (rest looked up from reference TRBV7-8 and TRBJ2-3): GAGVSQSPRYKVAKRGQDVALRCDPISGHVSLFWYQQALGQGPEFLTYFQNEAQLDKSGLPSDRFFAERPEGSVSTLKIQRTQQEDSAVYLCASNQGSWADTQYFGPGTRLTVL.

This chain joins TRBV27 and TRBJ1-1; 7 bases match TRBD1. From germline, CDR1 is MNHEY and CDR2 SMNVEV (reference sequence). Losses at the gene ends were 8 bases for V and 5 bases for J; bases not matched to a gene: 14. This CDR3 comprises 15 residues. CDR3 sequence reads: CASHLGRGRGTEAFF. The CDR3 bases are TGTGCCAGCCATTTGGGTAGGGGGCGCGGGACTGAAGCTTTCTTT.

The rearrangement joins TRBV28 to TRBJ2-2, with TRBD1 as a possible D gene (6 bases). The CDR3 contains 13 residues. The V and J ends lost 7 bases and 3 bases respectively, with 9 bases between them. Germline values: CDR1 MDHEN, CDR2 SYDVKM. CDR3 region: CASTGQYTGELFF. The DNA for the CDR3 is TGTGCCAGCACCGGACAGTACACCGGGGAGCTGTTTTTT.

This rearrangement joins TRBV10-1 to TRBJ2-7; 14 bases line up with TRBD2. The CDR3 runs 20 residues. Losses at the gene ends were 3 bases for V and 0 bases for J; bases not matched to a gene: 13. Germline V gene lookup returns CDR1 WNHNN and CDR2 SYGVQD (reference sequence). CDR3 bases: TGCGCCAGCAGTGACCCATACAGGGGACTAGCGGGAGCCTTCTCCTACGAGCAGTACTTC. The encoded protein is CASSDPYRGLAGAFSYEQYF.

Regarding this clone: Other nucleotide sequences from this sample produce the same CDR3. The CDR3, as DNA: TGCGCCAGCAGCCCTCAGGGCTCTGGAAACACCATATATTTT. It is translated as CASSPQGSGNTIYF. The chain combines TRBV5-1 with TRBJ1-3; possibly TRBD1 for D (5 bases). Trimming removed 4 bases at V and 0 bases at J, with 8 bases between. This CDR3 has 14 residues. From germline, CDR1 is SGHRS and CDR2 YFSETQ.

J is TRBJ2-5 and V is TRBV5-1; D gene ambiguous. CDR3 size: 13 residues. Germline-derived CDR1 and CDR2 are SGHRS and YFSETQ. V shed 4 bases and J shed 4 bases, with 11 bases lying between them. In nucleotides, the CDR3 is TGCGCCAGCAGCCCCCTTTTAATAGAGACCCAGTACTTC. Translation gives CASSPLLIETQYF.